The entry that follows covers one T cell receptor beta chain sequence. The sample is drawn from a study of CD8 T cells in Susac syndrome. The sequenced target, TCR beta, came from blood CD8+ and CD4+ T cells. Random-hexamer reverse transcription was applied to roughly 0.5 to 1 ug RNA. Amplification of TCR beta CDR3 was carried out by immunoSEQ multiplex PCR, which covered 54 Vbeta and 13 Jbeta segments. TCRdb passed the immunoSEQ multiplex PCR reads through MiXCR, listing each CDR3 protein once. The data contain over 95,000 distinct CDR3 sequences, 80% to 95% of them singletons. This TCR was recovered from a human donor in good health. Sequenced sample: CD4+ T cells from PBMCs.

The CDR3 protein is CASEGLAGNEQFF. The DNA for the CDR3 is TGTGCCAGCGAGGGACTAGCGGGGAATGAGCAGTTCTTC. V is TRBV6-6 and J is TRBJ2-1, with 13 bases that match TRBD2. CDR3 length equals 13 residues. The V gene's germline CDR1 is MNHNY and CDR2 SVGAGI (reference sequence). Unmatched junction bases numbered 2, after V lost 8 bases and J lost 7 bases.